This T cell receptor (beta chain) is from a study of preoperative IRX-2 immunotherapy in early breast cancer (dated by TCRdb to between 2017 and 2020). Comment on this clone: No cognate antigen has been identified for it. One base away there is no much larger clone; base qualities are not given.

Library generation was performed with the immunoSEQ multiplex PCR assay. The table comes from immuneACCESS by way of TCRdb, which keeps in-frame sequences with V and J called. Part of the clones is missing from these tables; in studies checked, under half for an unresolved V gene and the rest for unknown reasons. Recorded for this sample are roughly 62,000 clones; approximately 93% of them occurred a single time. Of the sample, roughly 1.5% falls within the top ten clones. Via the germline V gene, CDR1 is SGDLS and CDR2 YYNGEE. V loses 1 base at its end and J loses 9 bases; junction bases beyond the gene matches: 19. Spanning cysteine to phenylalanine, the CDR3 consists of 19 amino acids. Only the CDR3 DNA stays, 57 bases, in frame from base 1. This specimen's treatment or condition label, interpreted: preoperative locoregional IRX-2 cytokine immunotherapy. The samples were obtained from a phase Ib study that tested preoperative, locoregional IRX-2 cytokine immunotherapy meant to prime immune responses. Donors were patients with early-stage breast cancer who received IRX-2 before surgery.

The chain uses TRBV9 and TRBJ1-6, and 7 bases in between align with TRBD1. The TCR sequence derives from a human donor with breast cancer. This sample was taken from a patient treated with IRX-2 immunotherapy. The DNA sequence follows: TGTGCCAGCAGCGTATTTTCGAACGCAGGGGGGCTGGGGGGTTCACCCCTCCACTTT. Its translation reads: CASSVFSNAGGLGGSPLHF.